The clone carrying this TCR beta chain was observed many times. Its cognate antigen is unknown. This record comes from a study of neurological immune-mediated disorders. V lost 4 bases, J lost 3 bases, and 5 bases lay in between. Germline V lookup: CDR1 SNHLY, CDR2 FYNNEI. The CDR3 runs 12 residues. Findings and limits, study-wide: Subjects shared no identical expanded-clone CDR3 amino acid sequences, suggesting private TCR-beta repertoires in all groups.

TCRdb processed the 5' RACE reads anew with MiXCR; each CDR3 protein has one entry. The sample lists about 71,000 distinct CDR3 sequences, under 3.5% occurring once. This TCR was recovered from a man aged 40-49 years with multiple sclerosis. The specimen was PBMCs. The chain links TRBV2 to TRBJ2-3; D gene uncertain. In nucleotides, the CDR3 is TGTGCCAGCAGTGGACGGACAGATACGCAGTATTTT. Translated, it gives CASSGRTDTQYF.